These 11 T cell receptor beta chains were sequenced from one sample in a study of spatial heterogeneity in lung cancer. Time point meaning: sample taken at primary tumor resection. TCRdb analysed the 5' RACE reads with MiXCR anew, one entry per CDR3 protein. The sample carries roughly 13,000 distinct CDR3 sequences, less than 4.5% recorded once. The source was PBMCs, collected at surgery. The receptor source for this set is a male donor with early-stage non-small cell lung cancer.

This clonotype was picked up many times. This chain uses TRBV28 with TRBJ2-3; 8 nucleotides match TRBD1. Trimming took 5 bases from V and 1 from J; bases not matched to a gene: 8. Germline CDR1 reads MDHEN; CDR2 reads SYDVKM. The CDR3 runs to 16 residues. The CDR3 here is CASSTLQGGGTDTQYF. Written as DNA, the CDR3 is TGTGCCAGCAGTACCCTACAGGGGGGAGGCACAGATACGCAGTATTTT.

The genes are TRBV7-8 and TRBJ2-5, with 12 bases that match TRBD2. V was pared by 3 bases and J by 3 bases, with 2 bases of the junction left unmatched. Germline V lookup: CDR1 SGHVS, CDR2 FQNEAQ. CDR3 length equals 15 residues. Here the CDR3 reads CASSFRLAGEETQYF. CDR3 DNA sequence: TGTGCCAGCAGCTTCCGACTAGCGGGAGAAGAGACCCAGTACTTC.

This clonotype occurred many times. The rearrangement uses TRBV11-2 and TRBJ2-1; D gene ambiguous. V was shortened by 3 bases and J by 0 bases, with 6 bases between the two germline ends. There are 14 residues in the CDR3. Germline V gene lookup returns CDR1 SGHAT and CDR2 FQNNGV. CDR3 bases: TGTGCCAGCAGCTTTGCGAGCTCCTACAATGAGCAGTTCTTC. Amino acid sequence: CASSFASSYNEQFF.

This clonotype was picked up many times. The chain carries TRBV20-1 and TRBJ2-1; 8 bases match TRBD2. This CDR3 spans 15 amino acids. Germline CDR1 is DFQATT and CDR2 is SNEGSKA (reference sequence). Trimming at V came to 3 bases and at J to 7 bases, leaving 11 bases not matched to a gene. The CDR3 bases are TGCAGTGCTAGGAGACGGGAGGGCCCCGAGAATGAGCAGTTCTTC. This gives the protein CSARRREGPENEQFF.

This clonotype was found many times. The chain has TRBV7-2 and TRBJ2-5, with D tentatively TRBD1 or TRBD2 (5 bases each). CDR1 is SGHTA and CDR2 is FQGNSA in the germline V gene. This CDR3 comprises 13 residues. V lost 6 bases, J lost 7 bases, and 15 bases lay in between. The CDR3 loop is CASSPEGQGTQYF. CDR3 sequence (DNA): TGTGCCAGCAGTCCCGAGGGGCAGGGGACCCAGTACTTC.

This clonotype was seen at least ten times. The chain has TRBV28 and TRBJ1-2; D remains unclear. Germline loops: CDR1 MDHEN, CDR2 SYDVKM. The CDR3 has 12 amino acids. Deletions cut 3 bases from V and 3 bases from J, with 5 bases between. DNA for the CDR3: TGTGCCAGCAGTTTCGCAGACTATGGCTACACCTTC. It specifies CASSFADYGYTF.

This clonotype appeared many times. The V call is TRBV23-1, the J call TRBJ2-3, with a tentative D call TRBD1 (6 bases). TRBV23-1 belongs to the ORF category, with a function that is uncertain. There are 15 residues in the CDR3. V dropped 7 bases and J dropped 3 bases, with 17 bases sitting between them. DNA of the CDR3: TGCGCCAGCACACACAGGGCATTCGGGACAGATACGCAGTATTTT. Encoded protein: CASTHRAFGTDTQYF.

This clonotype was seen many times. This rearrangement joins TRBV7-8 to TRBJ2-2; D might be TRBD2 (5 bases). The CDR3 has 15 amino acids. V gave up 3 bases and J gave up 5 bases, with 13 bases separating them. Germline V gene data show CDR1 as SGHVS and CDR2 as FQNEAQ. The chain's CDR3 is CASSFVSGRTGELFF. In DNA form, the CDR3 reads TGTGCCAGCAGCTTCGTCAGTGGGAGAACCGGGGAGCTGTTTTTT.

This clonotype is medium-sized. The gene calls are TRBV29-1 and TRBJ2-3; D not certain. The germline gives CDR1 SQVTM, CDR2 ANQGSEA. V lost 6 bases, J lost 2 bases, and 6 bases lay in between. This CDR3 contains 11 residues. The CDR3 protein is CSVRLTDTQYF. The CDR3 DNA reads as TGCAGCGTCCGACTCACAGATACGCAGTATTTT.

This clonotype was detected many times. The chain couples TRBV7-2 to TRBJ2-2; 7 bases line up with TRBD1. The CDR3 is 18 amino acids. The J segment lost 1 base and the V segment lost 0 bases, leaving 8 bases of the junction unmatched. Germline V gene data show CDR1 as SGHTA and CDR2 as FQGNSA. The DNA for the CDR3 is TGTGCCAGCAGCTTAGCTGACCCGGGACAGATGAACACCGGGGAGCTGTTTTTT. This gives the protein CASSLADPGQMNTGELFF.

This clonotype was seen more than once but under ten times. CDR3 DNA: TGTGCCAGCAGGACCACAAACGGGGCCTCCCACTACTTC. Encoded protein: CASRTTNGASHYF. The J gene is TRBJ2-7, the V gene TRBV28; possibly TRBD1 or TRBD2 for D (5 bases each). In germline, CDR1 is MDHEN, CDR2 SYDVKM. Trimming took 6 bases from V and 13 from J, leaving 22 bases between them. The CDR3 has 13 residues.